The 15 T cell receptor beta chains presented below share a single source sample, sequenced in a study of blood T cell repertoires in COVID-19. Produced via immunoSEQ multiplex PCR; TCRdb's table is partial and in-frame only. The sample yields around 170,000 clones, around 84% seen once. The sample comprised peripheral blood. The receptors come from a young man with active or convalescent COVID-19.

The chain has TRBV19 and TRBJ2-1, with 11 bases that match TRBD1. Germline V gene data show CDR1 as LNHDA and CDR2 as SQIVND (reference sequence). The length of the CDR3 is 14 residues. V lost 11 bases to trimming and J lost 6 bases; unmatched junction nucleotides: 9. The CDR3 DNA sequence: TGTGCCGTTACAACCGGGACAGGGGGCAATGAGCAGTTCTTC. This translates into CAVTTGTGGNEQFF.

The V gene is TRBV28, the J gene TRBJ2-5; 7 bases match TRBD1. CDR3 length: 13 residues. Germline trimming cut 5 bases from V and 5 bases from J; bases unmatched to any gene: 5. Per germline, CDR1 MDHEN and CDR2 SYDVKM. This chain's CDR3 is CASSVGGGETQYF. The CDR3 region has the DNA TGTGCCAGCAGTGTAGGGGGCGGGGAGACCCAGTACTTC.

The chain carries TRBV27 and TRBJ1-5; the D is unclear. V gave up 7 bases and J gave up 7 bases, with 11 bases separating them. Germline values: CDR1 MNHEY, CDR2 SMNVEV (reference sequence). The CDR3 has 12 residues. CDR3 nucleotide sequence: TGTGCCAGCAAAGAGGGTGGCCAGCCCCAGCATTTT. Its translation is CASKEGGQPQHF.

The CDR3 sequence: CSASSQNTEAFF. The CDR3 DNA reads as TGCAGTGCTAGTAGCCAGAACACTGAAGCTTTCTTT. The rearrangement uses TRBV20-1 and TRBJ1-1, with unresolved D. CDR3 length: 12 amino acids. Germline V CDR1 and CDR2: DFQATT, SNEGSKA (reference sequence). With 3 bases removed from V and 1 base from J, the gap between germline ends came to 6 bases.

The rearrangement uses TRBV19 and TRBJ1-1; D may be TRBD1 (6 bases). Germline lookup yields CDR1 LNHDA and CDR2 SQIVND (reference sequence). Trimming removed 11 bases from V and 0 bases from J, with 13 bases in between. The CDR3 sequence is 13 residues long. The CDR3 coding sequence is TGTGCCTCTTCGGGGGGGCTGAACACTGAAGCTTTCTTT. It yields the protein CASSGGLNTEAFF.

The CDR3 DNA is TGTGCCAGTACGGGAGGGGGAACAGGTGAAGCTTTCTTT. Protein: CASTGGGTGEAFF. The rearrangement joins TRBV19 to TRBJ1-1, with a tentative D call TRBD1 (6 bases). The CDR3 runs 13 residues. Trimming left V 7 bases short and J 7 bases short, with 16 bases between. Germline CDR1 LNHDA, CDR2 SQIVND (reference sequence).

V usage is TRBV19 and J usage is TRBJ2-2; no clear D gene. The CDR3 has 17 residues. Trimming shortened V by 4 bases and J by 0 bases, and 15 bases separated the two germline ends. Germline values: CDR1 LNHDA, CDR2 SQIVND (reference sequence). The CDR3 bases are TGTGCCAGTAGTAGTCCCGCGTATAGTTCGAACACCGGGGAGCTGTTTTTT. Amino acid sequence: CASSSPAYSSNTGELFF.

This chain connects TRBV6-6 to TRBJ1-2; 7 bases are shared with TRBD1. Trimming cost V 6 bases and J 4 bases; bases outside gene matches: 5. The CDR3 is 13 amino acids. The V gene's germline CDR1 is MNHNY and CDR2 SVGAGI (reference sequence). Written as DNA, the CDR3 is TGTGCCAGCAGCGGGACAGCCGTCTATGGCTACACCTTC. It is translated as CASSGTAVYGYTF.

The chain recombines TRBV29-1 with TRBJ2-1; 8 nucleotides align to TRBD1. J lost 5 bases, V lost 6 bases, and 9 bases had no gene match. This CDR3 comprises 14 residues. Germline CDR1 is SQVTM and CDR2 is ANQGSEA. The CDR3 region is CSVQRQGTNNEQFF. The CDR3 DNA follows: TGCAGCGTCCAACGACAGGGGACCAACAATGAGCAGTTCTTC.

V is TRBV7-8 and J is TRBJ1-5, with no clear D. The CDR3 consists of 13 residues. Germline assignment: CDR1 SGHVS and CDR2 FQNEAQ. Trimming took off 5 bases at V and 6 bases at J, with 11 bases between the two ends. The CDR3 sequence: CASSPDSGQPQHF. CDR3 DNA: TGTGCCAGCAGCCCGGACTCAGGTCAGCCCCAGCATTTT.

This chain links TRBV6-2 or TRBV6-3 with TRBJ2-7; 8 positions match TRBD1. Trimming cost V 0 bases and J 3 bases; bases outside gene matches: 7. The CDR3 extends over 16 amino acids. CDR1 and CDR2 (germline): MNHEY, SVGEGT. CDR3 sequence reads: CASSYSWDRSNYEQYF. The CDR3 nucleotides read TGTGCCAGCAGTTACTCGTGGGACAGGTCCAACTACGAGCAGTACTTC.

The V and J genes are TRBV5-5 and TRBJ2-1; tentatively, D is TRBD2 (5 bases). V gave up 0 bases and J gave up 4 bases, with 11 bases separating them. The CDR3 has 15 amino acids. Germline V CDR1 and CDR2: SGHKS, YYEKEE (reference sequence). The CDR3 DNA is TGTGCCAGCAGCTTGGAACCAGAGGGTTACAATGAGCAGTTCTTC. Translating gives CASSLEPEGYNEQFF.

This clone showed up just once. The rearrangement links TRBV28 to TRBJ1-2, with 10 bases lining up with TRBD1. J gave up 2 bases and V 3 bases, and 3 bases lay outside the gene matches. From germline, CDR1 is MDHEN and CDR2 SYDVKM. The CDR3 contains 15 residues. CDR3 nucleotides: TGTGCCAGCAGTTTCCGGGACAGGGGCAACTATGGCTACACCTTC. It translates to CASSFRDRGNYGYTF.

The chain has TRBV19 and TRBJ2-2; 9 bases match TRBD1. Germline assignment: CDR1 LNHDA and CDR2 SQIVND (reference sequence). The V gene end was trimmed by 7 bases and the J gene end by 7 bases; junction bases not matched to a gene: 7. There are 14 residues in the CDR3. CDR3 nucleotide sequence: TGTGCCAGTACCCGGACAGGGGATAGCGGGGAGCTGTTTTTT. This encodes CASTRTGDSGELFF.

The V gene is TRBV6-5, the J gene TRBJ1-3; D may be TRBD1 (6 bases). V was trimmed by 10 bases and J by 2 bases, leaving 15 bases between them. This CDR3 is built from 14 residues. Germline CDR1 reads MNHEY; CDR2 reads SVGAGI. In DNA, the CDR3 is TGTGCCACCCGTGGGCAGGGGACTGGAAACACCATATATTTT. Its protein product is CATRGQGTGNTIYF.